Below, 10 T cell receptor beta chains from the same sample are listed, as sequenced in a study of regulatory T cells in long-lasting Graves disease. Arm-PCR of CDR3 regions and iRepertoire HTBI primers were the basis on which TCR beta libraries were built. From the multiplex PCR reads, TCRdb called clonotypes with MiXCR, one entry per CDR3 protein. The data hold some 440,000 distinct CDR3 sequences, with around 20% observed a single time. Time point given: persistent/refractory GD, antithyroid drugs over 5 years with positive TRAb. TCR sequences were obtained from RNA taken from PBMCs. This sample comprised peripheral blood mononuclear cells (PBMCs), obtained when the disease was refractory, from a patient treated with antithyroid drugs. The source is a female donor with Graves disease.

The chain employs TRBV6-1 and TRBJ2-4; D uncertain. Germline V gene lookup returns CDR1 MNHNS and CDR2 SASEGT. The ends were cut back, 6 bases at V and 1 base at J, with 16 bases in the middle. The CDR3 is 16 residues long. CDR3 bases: TGTGCCAGCAGGCTATACGTGGGTTTTGCCAAAAACATTCAGTACTTC. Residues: CASRLYVGFAKNIQYF.

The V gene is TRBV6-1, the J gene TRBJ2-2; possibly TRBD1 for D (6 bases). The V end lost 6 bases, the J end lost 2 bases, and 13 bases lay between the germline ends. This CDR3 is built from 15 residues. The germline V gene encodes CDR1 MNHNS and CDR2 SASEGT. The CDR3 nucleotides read TGTGCCAGCAGCTGGACAGATGGTAACACCGGGGAGCTGTTTTTT. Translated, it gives CASSWTDGNTGELFF.

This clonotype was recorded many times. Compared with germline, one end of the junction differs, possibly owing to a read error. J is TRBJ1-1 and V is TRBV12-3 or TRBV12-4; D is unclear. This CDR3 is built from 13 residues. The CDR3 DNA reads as TGTGCCAGCAGTTTAGCGAGGGAGGACCCACTCATCTTT. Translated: CASSLAREDPLIF.

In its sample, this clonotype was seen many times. CDR3 sequence (DNA): TGTGCCAGCAGTCTCGGAGGGACTAACTATGGCTACACCTTC. Its protein is CASSLGGTNYGYTF. The V and J genes are TRBV12-3 or TRBV12-4 and TRBJ1-2; no definite D call. The CDR3 extends over 14 amino acids. V shed 5 bases and J shed 0 bases, with 10 bases lying between them.

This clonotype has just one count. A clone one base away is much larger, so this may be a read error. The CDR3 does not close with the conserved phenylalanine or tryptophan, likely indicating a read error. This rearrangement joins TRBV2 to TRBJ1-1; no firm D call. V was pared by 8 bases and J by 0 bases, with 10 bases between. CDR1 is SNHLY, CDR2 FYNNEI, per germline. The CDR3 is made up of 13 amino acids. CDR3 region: CASRVPMNTEAFS. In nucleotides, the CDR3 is TGTGCCAGCCGGGTACCTATGAACACTGAAGCTTTCTCT.

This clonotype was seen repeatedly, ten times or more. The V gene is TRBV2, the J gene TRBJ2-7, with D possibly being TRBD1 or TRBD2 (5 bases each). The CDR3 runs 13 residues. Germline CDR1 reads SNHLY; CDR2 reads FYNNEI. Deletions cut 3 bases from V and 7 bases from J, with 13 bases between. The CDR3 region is CASSDRDRNEQYF. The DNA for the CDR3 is TGTGCCAGCAGTGACAGGGACCGGAATGAGCAGTACTTC.

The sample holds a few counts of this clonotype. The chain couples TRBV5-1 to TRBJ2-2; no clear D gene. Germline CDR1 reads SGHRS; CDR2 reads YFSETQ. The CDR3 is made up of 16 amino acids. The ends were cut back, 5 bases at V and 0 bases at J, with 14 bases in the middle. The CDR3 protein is CASRPTVQANTGELFF. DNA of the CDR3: TGCGCCAGCAGACCCACAGTCCAAGCGAACACCGGGGAGCTGTTTTTT.

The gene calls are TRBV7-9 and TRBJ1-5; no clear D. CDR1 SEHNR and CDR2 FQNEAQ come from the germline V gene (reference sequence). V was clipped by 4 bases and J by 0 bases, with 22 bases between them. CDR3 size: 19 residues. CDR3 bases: TGTGCCAGCAGCTCCACTTTCGCCCGAGGAGGTTATAGCAATCAGCCCCAGCATTTT. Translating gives CASSSTFARGGYSNQPQHF.

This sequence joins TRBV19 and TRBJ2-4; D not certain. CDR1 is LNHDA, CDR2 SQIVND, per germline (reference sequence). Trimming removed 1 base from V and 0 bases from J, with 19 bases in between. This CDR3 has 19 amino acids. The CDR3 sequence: CASSIVGSGDGLAKNIQYF. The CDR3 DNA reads TGTGCCAGTAGTATAGTCGGGTCAGGAGACGGTTTAGCCAAAAACATTCAGTACTTC.

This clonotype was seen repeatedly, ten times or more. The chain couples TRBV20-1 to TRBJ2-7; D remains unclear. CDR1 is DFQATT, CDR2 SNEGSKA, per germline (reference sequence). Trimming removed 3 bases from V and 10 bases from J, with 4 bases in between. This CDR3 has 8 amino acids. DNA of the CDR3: TGCAGTGCTAGGCACCAGTACTTC. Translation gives CSARHQYF.